Following are 5 T cell receptor beta chains from one sample sequenced in a study of regulatory T cells in long-lasting Graves disease. Time point noted: newly diagnosed GD, antithyroid drugs for less than 3 months. Extracted RNA from PBMCs served as the source of the TCR library. Researchers made TCR beta libraries by using iRepertoire HTBI primers and running Arm-PCR on CDR3 regions. TCRdb re-called the multiplex PCR reads with MiXCR, one entry per CDR3 protein. The table shows 600,000 to 650,000 distinct CDR3 sequences, with 15% to 20% occurring only once. This sample also appeared in a second study, on T cells in Graves' hyperthyroidism and ophthalmopathy.

This material consisted of peripheral blood mononuclear cells (PBMCs), taken at new diagnosis, from a patient treated with antithyroid drugs. The receptors stem from a woman in her thirties with Graves disease.

The gene calls are TRBV25-1 and TRBJ2-7, with 10 positions matching TRBD1. The CDR3 length is 16 residues. V shed 1 base, J shed 2 bases, and the junction held 5 bases outside the gene matches. Germline CDR1 and CDR2: MGHDK and SYGVNS. In DNA form, the CDR3 reads TGTGCCAGCAGTGAATCCCCGGGACAGGGGACCTACGAGCAGTACTTC. This encodes CASSESPGQGTYEQYF.

This clonotype has more than one count but fewer than ten. The chain is built from TRBV3-1 and TRBJ2-3; 9 nucleotides align to TRBD2. V trimming: 1 base; J trimming: 0 bases; junction bases outside the gene matches: 8. The CDR3 runs 18 residues. CDR1 and CDR2 (germline): LGHDT, YNNKEL (reference sequence). The CDR3 bases are TGTGCCAGCAGCCAAGGCAGCGGGAGGCCCTTTAGCACAGATACGCAGTATTTT. Its protein is CASSQGSGRPFSTDTQYF.

This clonotype appeared many times. The gene calls are TRBV27 and TRBJ2-5, with D tentatively TRBD1 (5 bases). Germline CDR1 and CDR2: MNHEY and SMNVEV (reference sequence). Trimming cost V 6 bases and J 7 bases, with 15 bases left between them. This CDR3 region has 13 residues. This chain's CDR3 is CASRSGQWGTQYF. As DNA, the CDR3 is TGTGCCAGCAGATCAGGGCAATGGGGGACCCAGTACTTC.

The table lists this clonotype with a few counts. The chain links TRBV5-1 to TRBJ2-7; D is tentatively TRBD1 or TRBD2 (5 bases each). Germline loops: CDR1 SGHRS, CDR2 YFSETQ. V lost 5 bases and J lost 7, with 22 bases in between. CDR3 size: 15 residues. CDR3 residues: CASSHGAEAFGEQYF. CDR3 nucleotides: TGCGCCAGCAGTCACGGGGCAGAGGCCTTTGGGGAGCAGTACTTC.

The rearrangement joins TRBV11-2 to TRBJ2-7; tentative D call: TRBD1 (5 bases). The V end lost 1 base, the J end lost 1 base, and 14 bases lay between the germline ends. This CDR3 has 16 residues. Germline V gives CDR1 SGHAT, CDR2 FQNNGV. CDR3 in DNA: TGTGCCAGCAGCTTAGGAGTAGGGGTAGTTTCCTACGAGCAGTACTTC. It encodes CASSLGVGVVSYEQYF.